A selection of T cell receptor beta chains follows, all from one sample in a study of blood T cells in healthy people across ages. MiXCR was run by TCRdb on the 5' RACE reads, yielding one entry per CDR3 protein. Of just over 800,000 distinct CDR3 sequences in the sample, under 80% were seen once. The sample comprised blood. These receptors all stem from a young man in good health. The CDR3 runs from the conserved cysteine through the conserved F or W. Each record gives: D gene, V gene, J gene, clone size, CDR3 DNA, CDR3 protein. D genes are given only for firm matches. Only part of the rows carry a size: once, few, many, or a class if the clone is expanded.

d_call: NA
v_call: TRBV24-1
j_call: TRBJ1-2
clone_size: many
cdr3_nt: TGTGCCACCAGTGCTGGAGATGGCTACACCTTC
cdr3_aa: CATSAGDGYTF

d_call: NA
v_call: TRBV30
j_call: TRBJ1-1
clone_size: NA
cdr3_nt: TGTGCCTGGACCTCCGGAGACCCTGAAGCTTTCTTT
cdr3_aa: CAWTSGDPEAFF

d_call: NA
v_call: TRBV4-2
j_call: TRBJ2-6
clone_size: NA
cdr3_nt: TGTGCCAGCAGCCAACTGGACGGGCGCTCTGGGGCCAACGTCCTGACTTTC
cdr3_aa: CASSQLDGRSGANVLTF

d_call: NA
v_call: TRBV9
j_call: TRBJ2-1
clone_size: NA
cdr3_nt: TGTGCCAGCAGCGTAGGGTCGGACCCCGGGAATGAGCAGTTCTTC
cdr3_aa: CASSVGSDPGNEQFF

d_call: NA
v_call: TRBV5-1
j_call: TRBJ1-2
clone_size: NA
cdr3_nt: TGCGCCAGCAGCTTGGAAACAGGGCGAGGCTACACCTTC
cdr3_aa: CASSLETGRGYTF

d_call: NA
v_call: TRBV27
j_call: TRBJ2-1
clone_size: NA
cdr3_nt: TGTGCCAGCAGTCCTCTGGGGGGATACAATGAGCAGTTCTTC
cdr3_aa: CASSPLGGYNEQFF

d_call: NA
v_call: TRBV11-3
j_call: TRBJ2-5
clone_size: NA
cdr3_nt: TGTGCCAGCAGCGAGAGGGGCAGGCCTCAAGAGACCCAGTACTTC
cdr3_aa: CASSERGRPQETQYF

d_call: NA
v_call: TRBV5-1
j_call: TRBJ1-4
clone_size: few
cdr3_nt: TGCGCCAGCTCCCGGGTGCGGGGAGGTAATGAAAAACTGTTTTTT
cdr3_aa: CASSRVRGGNEKLFF

d_call: NA
v_call: TRBV2
j_call: TRBJ1-2
clone_size: NA
cdr3_nt: TGTGCCAGCAGTGAGAGGGGGGGGGCTGACTATGGCTACACCTTC
cdr3_aa: CASSERGGADYGYTF

d_call: NA
v_call: TRBV24-1
j_call: TRBJ2-5
clone_size: NA
cdr3_nt: TGTGCCACCAGCGTCGACACATCCCAAGAGACCCAGTACTTC
cdr3_aa: CATSVDTSQETQYF

d_call: TRBD1
v_call: TRBV6-5
j_call: TRBJ2-7
clone_size: NA
cdr3_nt: TGTGCCAGCAGTTACAATCCGGGACAGGTGCATTACGAGCAGTACTTC
cdr3_aa: CASSYNPGQVHYEQYF

d_call: NA
v_call: TRBV9
j_call: TRBJ2-7
clone_size: NA
cdr3_nt: TGTGCCAGCTCGGGCAGCAAGGGCGAGCAGTACTTC
cdr3_aa: CASSGSKGEQYF

d_call: TRBD1
v_call: TRBV6-5
j_call: TRBJ2-1
clone_size: NA
cdr3_nt: TGTGCCAGCAGTTACTCGAGGGACAGGGCATACAATGAGCAGTTCTTC
cdr3_aa: CASSYSRDRAYNEQFF

d_call: TRBD1
v_call: TRBV2
j_call: TRBJ2-7
clone_size: few
cdr3_nt: TGTGCCAGCAGTGTCTCAGGGGGCGAGCAGTACTTC
cdr3_aa: CASSVSGGEQYF

d_call: NA
v_call: TRBV5-6
j_call: TRBJ2-1
clone_size: many
cdr3_nt: TGTGCCAGCAGCTCAATTAGTCCAGGACAGACCTACAATGAGCAGTTCTTC
cdr3_aa: CASSSISPGQTYNEQFF

d_call: NA
v_call: TRBV4-3
j_call: TRBJ2-5
clone_size: NA
cdr3_nt: TGCGCCAGCAGCCAAGGGCGGGGCTTGGCGTTAGAAGAGACCCAGTACTTC
cdr3_aa: CASSQGRGLALEETQYF

d_call: NA
v_call: TRBV2
j_call: TRBJ1-6
clone_size: NA
cdr3_nt: TGTGCCAGCAGTGAATTTCCAGGAGTGGATAATTCACCCCTCCACTTT
cdr3_aa: CASSEFPGVDNSPLHF

d_call: TRBD1
v_call: TRBV4-1
j_call: TRBJ1-1
clone_size: NA
cdr3_nt: TGCGCCAGCAGCCAAGTGCAGGGGGCGAACACTGAAGCTTTCTTT
cdr3_aa: CASSQVQGANTEAFF

d_call: NA
v_call: TRBV7-9
j_call: TRBJ2-1
clone_size: NA
cdr3_nt: TGTGCCAGCAGCTTAGCAGTGGGCCCCCGGTACAATGAGCAGTTCTTC
cdr3_aa: CASSLAVGPRYNEQFF

d_call: NA
v_call: TRBV9
j_call: TRBJ2-1
clone_size: few
cdr3_nt: TGTGCCAGCAGCGTGGAACCACTTGGTGGCCTATCGTTCTTC
cdr3_aa: CASSVEPLGGLSFF

d_call: NA
v_call: TRBV10-3
j_call: TRBJ1-1
clone_size: once
cdr3_nt: TGTGCCATCAGTGAGCCGGCCCTGGGACCGAACACTGAAGCTTTCTTT
cdr3_aa: CAISEPALGPNTEAFF

d_call: NA
v_call: TRBV7-3
j_call: TRBJ1-4
clone_size: once
cdr3_nt: TGTGCCAGCAGCTTAACTGCCGGAGGGGGGAGTGGAAAACTGTTTTTT
cdr3_aa: CASSLTAGGGSGKLFF

d_call: NA
v_call: TRBV29-1
j_call: TRBJ2-7
clone_size: NA
cdr3_nt: TGCAGCGTTTCTACGGTTTACGAGCAGTACTTC
cdr3_aa: CSVSTVYEQYF

d_call: NA
v_call: TRBV4-2
j_call: TRBJ2-3
clone_size: NA
cdr3_nt: TGTGCCAGCAGCCCCCGGACAGTAAAAGGAGGTTTCCCAGATACGCAGTATTTT
cdr3_aa: CASSPRTVKGGFPDTQYF

d_call: NA
v_call: TRBV7-3
j_call: TRBJ2-3
clone_size: few
cdr3_nt: TGTGCCAGCAGCCACGATGCGAGCAGGGATACGCAGTATTTT
cdr3_aa: CASSHDASRDTQYF

d_call: NA
v_call: TRBV28
j_call: TRBJ1-2
clone_size: NA
cdr3_nt: TGTGCCAGCACTGGGGAGCCGGGGGACTATGGCTACACCTTC
cdr3_aa: CASTGEPGDYGYTF

d_call: TRBD2
v_call: TRBV27
j_call: TRBJ2-5
clone_size: NA
cdr3_nt: TGTGCCAGCAGTCCGACGCTCAGACTAGCGGGGACTGAGACCCAGTACTTC
cdr3_aa: CASSPTLRLAGTETQYF

d_call: NA
v_call: TRBV24-1
j_call: TRBJ2-7
clone_size: NA
cdr3_nt: TGTGTCACCAGTGCGGGTTACGAGCAGTACTTC
cdr3_aa: CVTSAGYEQYF

d_call: NA
v_call: TRBV14
j_call: TRBJ2-1
clone_size: NA
cdr3_nt: TGTGCCAGCAGCCAAGATATCAATGAGCAGTTCTTC
cdr3_aa: CASSQDINEQFF

d_call: TRBD1
v_call: TRBV15
j_call: TRBJ2-4
clone_size: NA
cdr3_nt: TGTGCCACCAGCAGATTGACAGGGGGCGCGGAGGAGATCCAGTACTTC
cdr3_aa: CATSRLTGGAEEIQYF

d_call: NA
v_call: TRBV29-1
j_call: TRBJ1-5
clone_size: few
cdr3_nt: TGCAGCGTAAGACCTAATAGCAATCAGCCCCAGCATTTT
cdr3_aa: CSVRPNSNQPQHF